The rows below give T cell receptor beta chains drawn from one sample of a study of cytomegalovirus exposure and HLA in healthy donors. Generated by immunoSEQ multiplex PCR, the TCRdb table keeps only in-frame clones and is missing some. The data contain roughly 130,000 clones, 73% of them singletons. Sequencing used PBMCs. The source is a woman between 40 and 50 years old in good health and CMV-seronegative. CDR3s include the opening cysteine and the closing phenylalanine or tryptophan. A D gene is named only where the DNA matches it firmly. Clone size is given for some rows only: seen once, a few or many times, or a class if the clone is expanded.

TRBV19	.	.	TRBJ1-2	TGTGCCAGTAGTATGGAGACAGCCGTTAACTATGGCTACACCTTC	CASSMETAVNYGYTF
TRBV9	TRBD1	.	TRBJ1-1	TGTGCCAGTGAGCCCTACTATTCAGGGGGCGCCGAAGCTTTCTTT	CASEPYYSGGAEAFF
TRBV4-1	.	few	TRBJ2-7	TGCGCCAGCAGCCAAGATCCGTTGATCAGCTCCTACGAGCAGTACTTC	CASSQDPLISSYEQYF
TRBV29-1	TRBD1	.	TRBJ1-4	TGCAGCGTTCGAAAACAGGGGATTAATGAAAAACTGTTTTTT	CSVRKQGINEKLFF
TRBV4-2	.	.	TRBJ1-5	TGTGCCAGCAGCCAAGGTTCCTATAGCAATCAGCCCCAGCATTTT	CASSQGSYSNQPQHF
TRBV10-3	.	.	TRBJ2-5	TGTGCCATCAGCGAGGGGGGGACGGAGACCCAGTACTTC	CAISEGGTETQYF
TRBV27	.	.	TRBJ2-2	TGTGCCAGCAGCGCGAGTCGGGCAGGGAAATCCGGGGAGCTGTTTTTT	CASSASRAGKSGELFF
TRBV7-9	.	.	TRBJ2-4	TGTGCCAGCAGCTTAAGGGGGGCCAAAAACATTCAGTACTTC	CASSLRGAKNIQYF
TRBV7-9	TRBD2	.	TRBJ2-1	TGTGCCAGCAGCCAGGGACTAGCGGGGACGAGCTCCTACAATGAGCAGTTCTTC	CASSQGLAGTSSYNEQFF
TRBV19	.	.	TRBJ1-1	TGTGCCAGTAGCAGCCAATCAGGCACTGAAGCTTTCTTT	CASSSQSGTEAFF
TRBV19	.	.	TRBJ1-2	TGTGCCAGTAGTATTCCAGGGTTTGGAGGCTACACCTTC	CASSIPGFGGYTF
TRBV27	.	.	TRBJ1-1	TGTGCCAGCAGTTTAGAGGAGAACACTGAAGCTTTCTTT	CASSLEENTEAFF
TRBV5-1	TRBD2	.	TRBJ2-5	TGCGCCAGCAGCTTCGGCGGGGGGGCCGGCGAGACCCAGTACTTC	CASSFGGGAGETQYF
TRBV27	.	once	TRBJ2-1	TGTGCCAGCACCTTTCGCGGGGGCTATGAGCAGTTCTTC	CASTFRGGYEQFF
TRBV5-6	.	.	TRBJ2-2	TGTGCCAGCAGCTTTTCGCACAGGGCGGGCACCGGGGAGCTGTTTTTT	CASSFSHRAGTGELFF
TRBV23-1	TRBD1	.	TRBJ2-2	TGCGCCAGCAGTACTGGACAGGGTCCGAACACCGGGGAGCTGTTTTTT	CASSTGQGPNTGELFF
TRBV7-9	TRBD1	few	TRBJ2-7	TGTGCCAGCAGCTTAGGACAGGGGGTGACCTACGAGCAGTACTTC	CASSLGQGVTYEQYF
TRBV6-5	.	.	TRBJ1-4	TGTGCCAGCAAAAGGGGTTCAACTAATGAAAAACTGTTTTTT	CASKRGSTNEKLFF
TRBV5-1	.	.	TRBJ1-2	TGCGCCAGCAGCTTATCAGGGCAGGAAGCTAACTATGGCTACACCTTC	CASSLSGQEANYGYTF
TRBV14	TRBD1	.	TRBJ2-2	TGTGCCAGCAGCCAAACAGGGGGGATGTTCACCGGGGAGCTGTTTTTT	CASSQTGGMFTGELFF
TRBV7-9	.	.	TRBJ1-6	TGTGCCAGCAGCTTGCGGACAGCAAATTCACCCCTCCACTTT	CASSLRTANSPLHF